The present entry profiles one T cell receptor (beta chain) with its context. The antigen is undetermined. A much more abundant neighbour one base away suggests this may be a read error. Uncontrolled infections, other autoimmune diseases, pregnancy or lactation led to exclusion of patients. The data belong to a study of T cells in Graves' hyperthyroidism and ophthalmopathy. RNA transcripts were the template for amplifying TCR beta CDR3 regions. First-round RT-PCR of the TCR CDR3 relied on the HTBI primer set. TCRdb reanalysed the multiplex PCR reads using MiXCR and keeps one entry per CDR3 protein. This sample has approximately 600,000 distinct CDR3 sequences, with roughly 20% found just once. Germline loops: CDR1 SGDLS, CDR2 YYNGEE. The CDR3 spans 15 residues. The V gene lost 3 bases and the J gene lost 3 bases, with 14 bases spanning the gap. Study results and caveats: Most clonotypes that expanded in the thyroid above 0.001 also showed up in blood. The authors' 13 V-J model separated ophthalmopathy from stable hyperthyroidism. Ophthalmopathy, which appeared later, was predicted by the model a median around 6.9 months before onset.

Sequenced input: blood. This TCR was sampled from a man in his thirties or forties with Graves' ophthalmopathy. The rearrangement joins TRBV9 to TRBJ2-3; possibly TRBD2 for D (5 bases). CDR3 sequence (DNA): TGTGCCAGCAGCGAGTCGGTAACTAGAACAGATACGCAGTATTTT. Residues: CASSESVTRTDTQYF.